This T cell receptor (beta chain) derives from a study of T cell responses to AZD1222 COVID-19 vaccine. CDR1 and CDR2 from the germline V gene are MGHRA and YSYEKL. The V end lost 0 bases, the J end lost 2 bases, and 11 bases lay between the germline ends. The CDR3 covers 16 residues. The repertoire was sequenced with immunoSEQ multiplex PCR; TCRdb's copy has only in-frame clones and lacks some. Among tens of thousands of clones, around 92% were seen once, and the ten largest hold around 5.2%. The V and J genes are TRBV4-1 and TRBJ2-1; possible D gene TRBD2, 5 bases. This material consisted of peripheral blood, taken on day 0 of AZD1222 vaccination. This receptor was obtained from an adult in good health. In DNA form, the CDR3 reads TGCGCCAGCAGCCAAGAGTGGGAGCGGCCCTACAATGAGCAGTTCTTC. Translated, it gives CASSQEWERPYNEQFF.